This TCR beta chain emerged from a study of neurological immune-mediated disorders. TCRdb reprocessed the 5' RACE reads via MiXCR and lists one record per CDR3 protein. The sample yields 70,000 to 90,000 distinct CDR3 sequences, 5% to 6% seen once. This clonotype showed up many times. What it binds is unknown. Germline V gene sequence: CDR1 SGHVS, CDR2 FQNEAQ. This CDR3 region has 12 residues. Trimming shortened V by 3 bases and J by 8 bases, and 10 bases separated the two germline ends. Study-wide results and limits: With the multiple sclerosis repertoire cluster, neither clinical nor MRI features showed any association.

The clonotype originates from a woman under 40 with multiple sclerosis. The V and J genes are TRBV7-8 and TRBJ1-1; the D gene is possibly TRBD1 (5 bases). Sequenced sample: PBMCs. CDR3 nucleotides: TGTGCCAGCAGCTTTTCCGGGACGGAAGCTTTCTTT. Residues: CASSFSGTEAFF.